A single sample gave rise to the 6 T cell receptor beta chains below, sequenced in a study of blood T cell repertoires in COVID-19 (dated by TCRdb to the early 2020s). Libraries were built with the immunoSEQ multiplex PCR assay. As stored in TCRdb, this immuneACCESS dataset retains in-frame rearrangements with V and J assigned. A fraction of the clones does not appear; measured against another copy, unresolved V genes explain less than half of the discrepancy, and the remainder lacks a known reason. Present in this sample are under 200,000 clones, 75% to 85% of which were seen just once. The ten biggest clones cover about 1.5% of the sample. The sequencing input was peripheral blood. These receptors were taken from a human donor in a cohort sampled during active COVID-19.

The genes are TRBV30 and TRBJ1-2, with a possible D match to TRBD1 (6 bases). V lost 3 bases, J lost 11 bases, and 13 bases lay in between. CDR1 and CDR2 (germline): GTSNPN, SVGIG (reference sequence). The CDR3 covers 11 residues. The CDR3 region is CAWRLTGEYTF. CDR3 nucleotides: TGTGCCTGGAGGTTGACAGGTGAGTACACCTTC.

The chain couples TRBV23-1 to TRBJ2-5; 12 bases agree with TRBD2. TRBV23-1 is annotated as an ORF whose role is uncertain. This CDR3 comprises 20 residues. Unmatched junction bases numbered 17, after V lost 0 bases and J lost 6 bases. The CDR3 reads CASSQSWFPSGRAPRQTQYF. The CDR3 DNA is TGCGCCAGCAGTCAATCTTGGTTCCCTAGCGGGAGGGCCCCTAGGCAGACCCAGTACTTC.

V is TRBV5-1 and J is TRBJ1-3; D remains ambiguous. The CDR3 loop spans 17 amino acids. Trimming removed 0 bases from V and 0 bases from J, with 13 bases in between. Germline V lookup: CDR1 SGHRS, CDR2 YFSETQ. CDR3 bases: TGCGCCAGCAGCTTGGAGACACCATCAGACTCTGGAAACACCATATATTTT. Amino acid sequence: CASSLETPSDSGNTIYF. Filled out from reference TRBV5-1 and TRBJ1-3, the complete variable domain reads KAGVTQTPRYLIKTRGQQVTLSCSPISGHRSVSWYQQTPGQGLQFLFEYFSETQRNKGNFPGRFSGRQFSNSRSEMNVSTLELGDSALYLCASSLETPSDSGNTIYFGEGSWLTVV.

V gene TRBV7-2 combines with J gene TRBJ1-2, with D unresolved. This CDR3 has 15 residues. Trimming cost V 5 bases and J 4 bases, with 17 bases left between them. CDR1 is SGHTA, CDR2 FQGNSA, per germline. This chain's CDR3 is CASSPPPGFGYGYTF. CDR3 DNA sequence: TGTGCCAGCAGCCCCCCCCCGGGGTTCGGCTATGGCTACACCTTC.

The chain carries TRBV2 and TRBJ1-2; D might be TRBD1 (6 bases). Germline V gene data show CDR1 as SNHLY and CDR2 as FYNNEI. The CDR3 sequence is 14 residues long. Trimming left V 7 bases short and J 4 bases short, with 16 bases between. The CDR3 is CASNQQGSGYGYTF. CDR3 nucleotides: TGTGCCAGCAACCAACAGGGATCGGGCTATGGCTACACCTTC. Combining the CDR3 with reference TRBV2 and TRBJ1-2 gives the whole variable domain EPEVTQTPSHQVTQMGQEVILRCVPISNHLYFYWYRQILGQKVEFLVSFYNNEISEKSEIFDDQFSVERPDGSNFTLKIRSTKLEDSAMYFCASNQQGSGYGYTFGSGTRLTVV.

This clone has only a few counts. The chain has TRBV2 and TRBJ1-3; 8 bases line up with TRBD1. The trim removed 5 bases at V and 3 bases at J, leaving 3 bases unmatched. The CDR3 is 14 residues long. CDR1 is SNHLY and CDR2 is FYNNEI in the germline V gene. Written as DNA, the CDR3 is TGTGCCAGCAGTCAGACAGGGGTTGGAAACACCATATATTTT. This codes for CASSQTGVGNTIYF.